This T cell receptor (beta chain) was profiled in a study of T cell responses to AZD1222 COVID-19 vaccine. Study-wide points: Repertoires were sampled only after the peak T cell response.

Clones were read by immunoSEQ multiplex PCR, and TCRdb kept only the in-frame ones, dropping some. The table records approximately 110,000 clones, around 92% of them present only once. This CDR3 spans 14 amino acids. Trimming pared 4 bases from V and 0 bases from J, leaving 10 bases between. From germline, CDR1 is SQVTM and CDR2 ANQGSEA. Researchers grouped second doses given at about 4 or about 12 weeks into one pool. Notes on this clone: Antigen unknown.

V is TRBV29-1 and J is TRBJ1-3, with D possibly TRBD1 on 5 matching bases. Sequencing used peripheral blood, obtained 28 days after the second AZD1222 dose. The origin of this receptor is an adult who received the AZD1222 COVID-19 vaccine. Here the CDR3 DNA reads TGCAGCGTTGTAGAACAGGACTCTGGAAACACCATATATTTT. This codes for CSVVEQDSGNTIYF.